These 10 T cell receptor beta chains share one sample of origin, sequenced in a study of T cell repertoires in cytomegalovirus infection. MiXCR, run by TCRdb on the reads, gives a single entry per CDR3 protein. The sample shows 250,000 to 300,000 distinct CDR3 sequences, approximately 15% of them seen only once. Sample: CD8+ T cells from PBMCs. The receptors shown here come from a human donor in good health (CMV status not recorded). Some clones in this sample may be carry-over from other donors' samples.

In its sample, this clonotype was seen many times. The CDR3 sequence is CANDRGIYGYTF. The CDR3 DNA is TGTGCCAACGACAGGGGGATCTATGGCTACACCTTC. V is TRBV7-2 and J is TRBJ1-2; 9 bases fit TRBD1. Germline CDR1 SGHTA, CDR2 FQGNSA. The CDR3 runs to 12 residues. V gave up 10 bases and J gave up 4 bases; unmatched junction bases: 4.

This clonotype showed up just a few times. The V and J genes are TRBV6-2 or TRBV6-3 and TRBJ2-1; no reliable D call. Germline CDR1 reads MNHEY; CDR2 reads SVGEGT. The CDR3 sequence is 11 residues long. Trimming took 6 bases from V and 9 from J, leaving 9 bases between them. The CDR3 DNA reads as TGTGCCAGCAGCGGCGTCGGTGAGCAGTTCTTC. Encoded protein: CASSGVGEQFF.

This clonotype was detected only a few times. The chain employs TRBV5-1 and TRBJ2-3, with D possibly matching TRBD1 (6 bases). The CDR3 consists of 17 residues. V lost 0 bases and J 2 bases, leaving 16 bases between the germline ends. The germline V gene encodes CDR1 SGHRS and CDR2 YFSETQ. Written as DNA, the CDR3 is TGCGCCAGCAGCTTGGCCACGGGACATCAGATCACAGATACGCAGTATTTT. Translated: CASSLATGHQITDTQYF.

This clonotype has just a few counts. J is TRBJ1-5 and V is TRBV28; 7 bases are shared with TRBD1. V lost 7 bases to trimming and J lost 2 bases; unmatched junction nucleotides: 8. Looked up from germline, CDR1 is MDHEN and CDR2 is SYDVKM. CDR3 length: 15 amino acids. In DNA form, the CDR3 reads TGTGCCAGCACTCTGACAGGGCTCGGCAATCAGCCCCAGCATTTT. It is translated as CASTLTGLGNQPQHF.

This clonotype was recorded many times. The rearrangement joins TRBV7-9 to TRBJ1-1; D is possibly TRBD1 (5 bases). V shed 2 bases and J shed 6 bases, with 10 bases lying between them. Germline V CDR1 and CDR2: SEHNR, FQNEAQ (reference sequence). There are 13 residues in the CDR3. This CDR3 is CASSLTQGSEAFF. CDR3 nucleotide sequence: TGTGCCAGCAGCTTAACTCAGGGCTCTGAAGCTTTCTTT.

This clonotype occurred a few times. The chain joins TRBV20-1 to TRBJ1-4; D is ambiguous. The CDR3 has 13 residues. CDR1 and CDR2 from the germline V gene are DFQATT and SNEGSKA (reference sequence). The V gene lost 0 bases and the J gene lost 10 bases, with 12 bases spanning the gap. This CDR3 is CSARDGPWGKLFF. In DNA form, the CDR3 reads TGCAGTGCTAGAGATGGCCCCTGGGGAAAACTGTTTTTT.

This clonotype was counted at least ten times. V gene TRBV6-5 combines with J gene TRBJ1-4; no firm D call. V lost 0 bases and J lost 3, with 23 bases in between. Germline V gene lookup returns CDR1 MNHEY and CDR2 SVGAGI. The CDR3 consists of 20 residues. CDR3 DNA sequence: TGTGCCAGCAGTTACTCGAGTTTTAGCCAGCGACCGGCTTCTAATGAAAAACTGTTTTTT. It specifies CASSYSSFSQRPASNEKLFF.

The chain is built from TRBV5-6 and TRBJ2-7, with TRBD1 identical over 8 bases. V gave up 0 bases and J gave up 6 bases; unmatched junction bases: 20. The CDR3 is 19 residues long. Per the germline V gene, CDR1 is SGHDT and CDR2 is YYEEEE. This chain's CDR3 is CASSLVGVGTGPSPLEQYF. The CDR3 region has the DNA TGTGCCAGCAGCTTGGTGGGGGTAGGGACAGGACCCTCCCCCCTCGAGCAGTACTTC.

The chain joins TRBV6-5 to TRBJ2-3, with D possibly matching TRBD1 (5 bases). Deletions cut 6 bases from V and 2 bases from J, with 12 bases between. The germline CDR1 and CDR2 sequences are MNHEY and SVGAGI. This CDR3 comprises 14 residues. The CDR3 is CASSGDRDTDTQYF. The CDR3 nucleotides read TGTGCCAGCAGCGGCGACAGAGACACAGATACGCAGTATTTT.

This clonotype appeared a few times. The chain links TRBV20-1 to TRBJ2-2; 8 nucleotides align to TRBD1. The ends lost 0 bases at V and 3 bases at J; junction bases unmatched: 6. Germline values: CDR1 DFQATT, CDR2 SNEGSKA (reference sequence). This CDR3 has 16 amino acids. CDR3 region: CSARDPRGLDTGELFF. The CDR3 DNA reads TGCAGTGCTAGAGATCCCAGGGGGCTGGACACCGGGGAGCTGTTTTTT.